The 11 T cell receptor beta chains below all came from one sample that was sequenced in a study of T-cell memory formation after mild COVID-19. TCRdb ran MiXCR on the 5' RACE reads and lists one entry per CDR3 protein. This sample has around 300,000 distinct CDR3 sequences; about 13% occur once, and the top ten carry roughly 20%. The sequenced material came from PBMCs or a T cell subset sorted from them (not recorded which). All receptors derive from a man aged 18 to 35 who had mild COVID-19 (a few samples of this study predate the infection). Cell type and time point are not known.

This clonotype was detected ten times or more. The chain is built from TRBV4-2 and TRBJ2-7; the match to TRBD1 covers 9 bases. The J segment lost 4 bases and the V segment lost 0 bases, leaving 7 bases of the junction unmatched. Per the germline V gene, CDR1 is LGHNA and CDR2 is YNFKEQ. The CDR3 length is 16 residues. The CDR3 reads CASSQDETGGAYEQYV. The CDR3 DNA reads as TGTGCCAGCAGCCAAGATGAAACAGGGGGCGCTTACGAGCAGTACGTC.

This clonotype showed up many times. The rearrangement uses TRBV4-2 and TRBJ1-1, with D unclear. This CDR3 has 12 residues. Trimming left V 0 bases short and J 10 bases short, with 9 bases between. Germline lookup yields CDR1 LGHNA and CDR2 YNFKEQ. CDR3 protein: CASSQDGRGAFF. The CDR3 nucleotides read TGTGCCAGCAGCCAAGATGGGCGCGGAGCTTTCTTT.

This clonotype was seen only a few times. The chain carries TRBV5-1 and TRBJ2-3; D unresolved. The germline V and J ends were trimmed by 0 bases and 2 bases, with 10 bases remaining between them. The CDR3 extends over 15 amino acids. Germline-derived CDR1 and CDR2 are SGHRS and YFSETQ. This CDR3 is CASSLAGWDTDTQYF. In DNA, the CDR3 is TGCGCCAGCAGCTTGGCTGGGTGGGACACAGATACGCAGTATTTT.

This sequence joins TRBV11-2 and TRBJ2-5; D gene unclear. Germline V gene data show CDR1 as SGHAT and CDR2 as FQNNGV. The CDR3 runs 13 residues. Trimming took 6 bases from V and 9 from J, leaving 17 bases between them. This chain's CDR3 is CASSHEPPRSQYF. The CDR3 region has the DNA TGTGCCAGCAGTCACGAACCGCCCAGGTCCCAGTACTTC.

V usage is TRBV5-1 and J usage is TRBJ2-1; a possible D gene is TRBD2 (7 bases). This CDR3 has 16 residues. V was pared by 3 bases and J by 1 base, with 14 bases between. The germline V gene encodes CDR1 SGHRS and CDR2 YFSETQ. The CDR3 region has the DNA TGCGCCAGCAGCTCCGGGGGGCATAGATCCTACAATGAGCAGTTCTTC. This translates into CASSSGGHRSYNEQFF.

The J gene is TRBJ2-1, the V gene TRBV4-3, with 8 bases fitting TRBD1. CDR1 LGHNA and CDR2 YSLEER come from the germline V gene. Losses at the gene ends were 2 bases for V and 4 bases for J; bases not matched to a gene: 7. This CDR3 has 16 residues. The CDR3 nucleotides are TGCGCCAGCAGCCAAACTCACGGACAGGGATACAATGAGCAGTTCTTC. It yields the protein CASSQTHGQGYNEQFF.

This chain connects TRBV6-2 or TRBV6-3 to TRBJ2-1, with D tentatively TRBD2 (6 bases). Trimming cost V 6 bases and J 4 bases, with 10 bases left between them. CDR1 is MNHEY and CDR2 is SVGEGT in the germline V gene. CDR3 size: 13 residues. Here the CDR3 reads CASRRDLYNEQFF. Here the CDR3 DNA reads TGTGCCAGCAGAAGGGACTTGTACAATGAGCAGTTCTTC.

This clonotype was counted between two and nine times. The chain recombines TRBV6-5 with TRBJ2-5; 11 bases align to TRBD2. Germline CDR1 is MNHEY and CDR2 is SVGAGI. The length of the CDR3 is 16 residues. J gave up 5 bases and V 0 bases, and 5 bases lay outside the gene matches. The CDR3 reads CASSYSLAGGGETQYF. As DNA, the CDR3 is TGTGCCAGCAGTTACTCCCTAGCGGGGGGCGGGGAGACCCAGTACTTC.

The CDR3 nucleotides are TGTGCCAGCACAAGGACTAGCGGGGGCTACAATGAGCAGTTCTTC. The encoded protein is CASTRTSGGYNEQFF. The chain carries TRBV7-2 and TRBJ2-1; 13 bases are shared with TRBD2. Trimming cost V 7 bases and J 3 bases; bases outside gene matches: 3. The CDR3 has 15 residues. Germline V gives CDR1 SGHTA, CDR2 FQGNSA.

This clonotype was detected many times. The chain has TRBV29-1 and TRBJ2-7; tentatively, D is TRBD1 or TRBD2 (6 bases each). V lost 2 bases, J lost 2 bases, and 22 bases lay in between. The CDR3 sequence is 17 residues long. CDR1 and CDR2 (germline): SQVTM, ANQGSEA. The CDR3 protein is CSVERGEQGNRTYEQYV. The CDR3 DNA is TGCAGCGTTGAAAGGGGGGAACAGGGTAATAGGACCTACGAGCAGTACGTC.

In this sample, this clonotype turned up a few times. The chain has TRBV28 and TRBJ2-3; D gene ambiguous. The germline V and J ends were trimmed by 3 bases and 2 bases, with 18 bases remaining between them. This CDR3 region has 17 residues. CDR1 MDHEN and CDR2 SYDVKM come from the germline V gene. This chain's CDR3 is CASSLLWTSGPTDTQYF. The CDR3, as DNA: TGTGCCAGCAGTTTGCTTTGGACCTCTGGACCCACAGATACGCAGTATTTT.